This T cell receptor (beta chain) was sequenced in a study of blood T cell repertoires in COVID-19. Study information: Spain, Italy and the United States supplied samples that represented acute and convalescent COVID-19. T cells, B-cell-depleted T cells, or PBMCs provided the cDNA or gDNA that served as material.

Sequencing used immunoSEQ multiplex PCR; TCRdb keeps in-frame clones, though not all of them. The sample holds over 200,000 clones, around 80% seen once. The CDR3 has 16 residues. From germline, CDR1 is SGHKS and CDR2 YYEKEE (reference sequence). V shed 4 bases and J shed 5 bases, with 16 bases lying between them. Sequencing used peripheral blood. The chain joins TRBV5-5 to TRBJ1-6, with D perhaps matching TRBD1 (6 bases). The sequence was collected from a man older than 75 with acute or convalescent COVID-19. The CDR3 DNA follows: TGTGCCAGCAGCCTTGGGACAAACCAAAATAATTCACCCCTCCACTTT. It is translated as CASSLGTNQNNSPLHF.